This T cell receptor (beta chain) was identified during a study of CD8 T cells in ankylosing spondylitis. Notes on the study in general: According to the report, clones linked to the disease were significantly enriched in matched synovial fluid samples taken from ankylosing spondylitis patients.

Trimming at V came to 3 bases and at J to 4 bases, leaving 6 bases not matched to a gene. This CDR3 spans 14 amino acids. Germline CDR1 DFQATT, CDR2 SNEGSKA (reference sequence). MiXCR, run by TCRdb on the 5' RACE reads, gives a single entry per CDR3 protein. The top ten clones hold 21% of a sample with 200,000 to 250,000 distinct CDR3 sequences, over 9.5% of them seen once. This clonotype showed up many times. As yet, its antigen is unknown. The sequenced sample was blood, either unsorted or a sorted T cell fraction (not recorded which). The TCR sequence derives from a male donor with ankylosing spondylitis or in good health (not recorded which). The chain recombines TRBV20-1 with TRBJ2-1; 7 positions agree with TRBD2. The CDR3 DNA follows: TGCAGTGCTAGTTCCGGGGGGAATTACAATGAGCAGTTCTTC. It encodes CSASSGGNYNEQFF.